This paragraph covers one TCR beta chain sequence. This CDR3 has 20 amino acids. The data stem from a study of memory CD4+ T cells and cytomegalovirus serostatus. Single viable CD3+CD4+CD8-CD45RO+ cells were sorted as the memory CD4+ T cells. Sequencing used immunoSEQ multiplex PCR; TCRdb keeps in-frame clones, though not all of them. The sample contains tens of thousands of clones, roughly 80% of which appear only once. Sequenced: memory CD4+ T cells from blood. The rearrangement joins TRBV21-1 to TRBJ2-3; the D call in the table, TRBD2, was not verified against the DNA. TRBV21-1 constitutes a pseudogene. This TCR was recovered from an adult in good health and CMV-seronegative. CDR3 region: CASSKRVSGSIGVHADTQYF. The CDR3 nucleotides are TGTGCCAGCAGCAAAAGAGTTAGCGGGAGTATAGGGGTTCACGCAGATACGCAGTATTTT.